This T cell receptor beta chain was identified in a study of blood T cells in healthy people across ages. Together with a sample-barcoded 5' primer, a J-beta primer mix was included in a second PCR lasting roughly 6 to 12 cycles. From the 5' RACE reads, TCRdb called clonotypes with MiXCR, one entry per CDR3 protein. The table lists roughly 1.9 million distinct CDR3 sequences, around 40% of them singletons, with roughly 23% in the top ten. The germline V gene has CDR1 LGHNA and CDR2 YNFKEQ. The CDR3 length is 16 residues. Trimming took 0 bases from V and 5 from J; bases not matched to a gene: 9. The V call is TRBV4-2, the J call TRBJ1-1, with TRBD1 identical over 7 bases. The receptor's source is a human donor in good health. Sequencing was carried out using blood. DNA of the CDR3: TGTGCCAGCAGCCAAGATTTTTCGGCAGGGGGGACTGAAGCTTTCTTT. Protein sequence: CASSQDFSAGGTEAFF.